This TCR beta chain emerged from a study of blood T cell repertoires in COVID-19. Study information: The United States, Italy and Spain supplied acute and convalescent COVID-19 samples. T cells, B-cell-depleted T cells, or PBMCs supplied cDNA or gDNA.

Patients in Seattle were enrolled during active infection, then followed longitudinally. Only in-frame clones appear in the TCRdb table, and some are missing; sequencing was by immunoSEQ multiplex PCR. Of 180,000 or so clones listed, approximately 81% are singletons. Per the germline V gene, CDR1 is SGHVS and CDR2 is FQNEAQ. Trimming removed 5 bases from V and 2 bases from J, with 18 bases in between. The CDR3 loop spans 17 amino acids. The V call is TRBV7-8, the J call TRBJ2-2, with D maybe TRBD1 (5 bases). The clonotype was recovered from a woman in her 70s with COVID-19, enrolled during active disease. The material sequenced was peripheral blood. As DNA, the CDR3 is TGTGCCAGCAGCCTCCTCCTTCCGACAGCCAACACCGGGGAGCTGTTTTTT. Amino acids: CASSLLLPTANTGELFF.